This TCR beta chain originates from a study of blood T cell repertoires in COVID-19. Profiling relied on immunoSEQ multiplex PCR, and the TCRdb table lists in-frame clones only, not all of them. Found here are some 140,000 clones, approximately 84% of them singletons; the top ten hold 5% to 6%. The CDR3 totals 14 residues. Germline V gives CDR1 SGHTA, CDR2 FQGNSA. V was shortened by 1 base and J by 3 bases, with 10 bases between the two germline ends. The sequencing input was PBMCs or T cells enriched from blood (not recorded which). The receptor was isolated from a man aged 40-55 years with acute COVID-19. This chain links TRBV7-2 with TRBJ2-7, with D perhaps matching TRBD2 (5 bases). The CDR3 DNA is TGTGCCAGCAGCTTAGTTCTAGCTGACTACGAGCAGTACTTC. Its protein is CASSLVLADYEQYF.